This passage covers 19 T cell receptor beta chains from one sample sequenced in a study of cytomegalovirus exposure and HLA in healthy donors. Assay: immunoSEQ multiplex PCR; the TCRdb copy retains only in-frame clones and omits some. Of roughly 100,000 clones in the sample, about 88% were seen once. The material sequenced was PBMCs. The receptor set was obtained from a woman between 18 and 29 years old in good health and CMV-seropositive.

This clone was counted once. The CDR3: CASSMGQGGQETQYF. The CDR3 nucleotides read TGTGCCAGCAGCATGGGACAGGGGGGCCAAGAGACCCAGTACTTC. The chain has TRBV7-2 and TRBJ2-5; 11 nucleotides match TRBD1. This CDR3 is built from 15 residues. V lost 5 bases and J lost 1; bases outside the gene matches: 3. Germline V gene data show CDR1 as SGHTA and CDR2 as FQGNSA.

This clone occurred a few times. The chain is built from TRBV6-5 and TRBJ1-6; 10 bases line up with TRBD1. Germline CDR1 reads MNHEY; CDR2 reads SVGAGI. The CDR3 has 13 amino acids. The V segment lost 8 bases and the J segment 7 bases; nucleotides outside the gene matches: 2. CDR3 loop: CASLGQGNSPLHF. CDR3 coding DNA: TGTGCCAGCTTGGGACAGGGGAATTCACCCCTCCACTTT.

The genes are TRBV6-4 and TRBJ2-3, with 10 nucleotides matching TRBD2. CDR1 and CDR2 from the germline V gene are MRHNA and SNTAGT. The junction had 0 bases not matched to a gene; V was cut back by 0 bases and J by 0 bases. The CDR3 has 16 residues. DNA for the CDR3: TGTGCCAGCAGTGACTCGACTAGCGGGAGCACAGATACGCAGTATTTT. Translating gives CASSDSTSGSTDTQYF.

The chain has TRBV4-1 and TRBJ1-2, with D tentatively TRBD1 (6 bases). The CDR3 sequence is 15 residues long. The germline gives CDR1 MGHRA, CDR2 YSYEKL. V gave up 3 bases and J gave up 2 bases, with 13 bases separating them. DNA for the CDR3: TGCGCCAGCAGCCACCCGTCACAGGGAAACTATGGCTACACCTTC. Its translation is CASSHPSQGNYGYTF.

The J gene is TRBJ2-3, the V gene TRBV6-1, with TRBD1 matching over 8 bases. This CDR3 is built from 16 residues. Germline V lookup: CDR1 MNHNS, CDR2 SASEGT. V was pared by 4 bases and J by 2 bases, with 8 bases of the junction left unmatched. CDR3 residues: CASSVGDRFYTDTQYF. The CDR3, as DNA: TGTGCCAGCAGTGTCGGGGACAGGTTTTACACAGATACGCAGTATTTT.

The chain has TRBV7-2 and TRBJ1-3; 7 bases match TRBD1. Looked up from germline, CDR1 is SGHTA and CDR2 is FQGNSA. The junction had 3 bases not matched to a gene; V was cut back by 1 base and J by 3 bases. This CDR3 region has 15 residues. The DNA of the CDR3 is TGTGCCAGCAGCTTAGGACAGGGAAGTGGAAACACCATATATTTT. Translating it yields CASSLGQGSGNTIYF.

The V and J genes are TRBV19 and TRBJ2-1, with 8 bases that match TRBD1. The V gene's germline CDR1 is LNHDA and CDR2 SQIVND (reference sequence). CDR3 length: 17 residues. V was clipped by 5 bases and J by 7 bases; unmatched bases: 16. The CDR3 is CASSPRGQGGLWNEQFF. For the CDR3, the DNA is TGTGCCAGTAGTCCCCGAGGACAGGGCGGCCTTTGGAATGAGCAGTTCTTC.

The CDR3 sequence: CASSLGDRGNYGYTF. DNA for the CDR3: TGTGCCAGCAGTTTGGGGGACAGGGGGAACTATGGCTACACCTTC. J is TRBJ1-2 and V is TRBV28; 11 bases map to TRBD1. Germline V CDR1 and CDR2: MDHEN, SYDVKM. V lost 3 bases, J lost 2 bases, and 2 bases stayed unmatched. The CDR3 extends over 15 amino acids.

A remark on this clone: Compared with germline, one end of the junction differs, possibly owing to a read error. The V and J genes are TRBV15 and TRBJ1-5; 9 bases are a match to TRBD1. Per germline, CDR1 LNHNV and CDR2 YYDKDF (reference sequence). The CDR3 has 14 residues. The CDR3 reads CATAGTGSSQPHHF. The CDR3 DNA is TGTGCCACGGCAGGGACAGGGAGCTCGCAGCCCCATCATTTT.

V and J are TRBV5-6 and TRBJ1-1, with 8 bases lining up with TRBD1. V lost 1 base, J lost 1 base, and 3 bases stayed unmatched. The CDR3 runs to 15 residues. CDR1 is SGHDT and CDR2 is YYEEEE in the germline V gene. For the CDR3, the DNA is TGTGCCAGCAGCTTGTCCGGGACAGGGAACACTGAAGCTTTCTTT. Its protein product is CASSLSGTGNTEAFF. The full variable domain, its missing parts supplied by reference TRBV5-6 and TRBJ1-1, is DAGVTQSPTHLIKTRGQQVTLRCSPKSGHDTVSWYQQALGQGPQFIFQYYEEEERQRGNFPDRFSGHQFPNYSSELNVNALLLGDSALYLCASSLSGTGNTEAFFGQGTRLTVV.

About this clone: At one end, the junction sequence differs from germline, possibly due to a read error. This chain links TRBV15 with TRBJ2-5; TRBD1 matches at 8 bases. CDR1 LNHNV and CDR2 YYDKDF come from the germline V gene (reference sequence). CDR3 length: 16 residues. In nucleotides, the CDR3 is TGTGCCACCAGGAGAGGCAGGGGGCCTTTTCAAGAGACCCAGTACTTC. Its translation: CATRRGRGPFQETQYF.

Details on this clone: Germline is not matched at one junction end, which may reflect a read error. The rearrangement links TRBV7-3 to TRBJ2-2; 13 nucleotides agree with TRBD2. The CDR3 sequence is 17 residues long. From germline, CDR1 is SGHTA and CDR2 FQGTGA. The CDR3 coding sequence is TGTGCCAACAGCTTAACGAGACTAGCGGGGGGCACCGGGGAGCTGTTTTTT. It is translated as CANSLTRLAGGTGELFF.

The gene calls are TRBV7-8 and TRBJ2-2; no firm D call. The CDR3 has 11 amino acids. CDR1 is SGHVS and CDR2 is FQNEAQ in the germline V gene. With 4 bases removed from V and 8 bases from J, the gap between germline ends came to 5 bases. The CDR3 region has the DNA TGTGCCAGCAGCTCTTATGGGGAGCTGTTTTTT. Amino acids: CASSSYGELFF.

This rearrangement joins TRBV15 to TRBJ1-1, with 9 positions matching TRBD1. After removal of 5 bases from V and 6 bases from J, the junction contained 4 bases not matched to a gene. Germline V gene sequence: CDR1 LNHNV, CDR2 YYDKDF (reference sequence). The CDR3 spans 13 residues. Here the CDR3 reads CATSGDRAAEAFF. CDR3 DNA sequence: TGTGCCACCAGCGGGGACAGGGCGGCTGAAGCTTTCTTT.

V and J are TRBV30 and TRBJ2-1, with 11 positions matching TRBD2. CDR3 length: 14 residues. J lost 5 bases, V lost 6 bases, and 6 bases had no gene match. Germline V CDR1 and CDR2: GTSNPN, SVGIG (reference sequence). CDR3 in amino acids: CACPGLAVHNEQFF. CDR3 sequence (DNA): TGTGCCTGCCCGGGACTAGCGGTCCACAATGAGCAGTTCTTC.

This chain uses TRBV7-8 with TRBJ1-1, with D possibly being TRBD1 (6 bases). Germline CDR1 and CDR2: SGHVS and FQNEAQ. Trimming removed 7 bases from V and 4 bases from J, with 19 bases in between. The CDR3 length is 15 residues. DNA for the CDR3: TGTGCCAGCACCCCACTGGGGGGGCGTGGCACTGAAGCTTTCTTT. Its translation is CASTPLGGRGTEAFF. Drawing the rest from reference TRBV7-8 and TRBJ1-1, the complete variable domain is GAGVSQSPRYKVAKRGQDVALRCDPISGHVSLFWYQQALGQGPEFLTYFQNEAQLDKSGLPSDRFFAERPEGSVSTLKIQRTQQEDSAVYLCASTPLGGRGTEAFFGQGTRLTVV.

The chain joins TRBV29-1 to TRBJ1-1; no firm D call. Trimming took 4 bases from V and 1 from J, leaving 16 bases between them. This CDR3 is 15 amino acids long. Germline V gene lookup returns CDR1 SQVTM and CDR2 ANQGSEA. The CDR3 reads CSVVRFPNSNTEAFF. The CDR3, as DNA: TGCAGCGTTGTTAGATTTCCGAACTCGAACACTGAAGCTTTCTTT.

The chain links TRBV5-1 to TRBJ2-5, with 8 bases that match TRBD2. The ends lost 6 bases at V and 4 bases at J; junction bases unmatched: 8. Germline V CDR1 and CDR2: SGHRS, YFSETQ. The CDR3 totals 14 residues. The CDR3 nucleotides are TGCGCCAGCACCCGGGAGGGGCGTAGAGAGACCCAGTACTTC. It codes for CASTREGRRETQYF.

The rearrangement uses TRBV5-6 and TRBJ1-1; 7 positions match TRBD1. From germline, CDR1 is SGHDT and CDR2 YYEEEE. The CDR3 sequence is 16 residues long. Trimming at V came to 3 bases and at J to 2 bases, leaving 10 bases not matched to a gene. The CDR3 DNA sequence: TGTGCCAGCAGCTCCATTCCACAGGGGACCAACACTGAAGCTTTCTTT. This sequence encodes CASSSIPQGTNTEAFF.